Below, one TCR beta chain is given with its context. There are many counts of this clonotype. The clone's antigen remains unknown. No much larger clone exists at a distance of one base, and base qualities are not known. This specimen's time point label, interpreted: sample taken at primary tumor resection. Whole RNA extracted from tumor and nontumor lung tissue, or from cryopreserved PBMC samples, was used for TCR sequencing without cell sorting. The donors were fewer than 90 patients from the lung TRACERx cohort who had early-stage, untreated non-small cell lung cancer. Only patients with enough RNA available from two or more tumor regions were chosen for TCR sequencing. This specimen belongs to a study of spatial heterogeneity in lung cancer (dated by TCRdb to the late 2010s). For the study in its entirety: Beta-chain transcripts were consistently detected in greater numbers than alpha-chain transcripts, which likely reflects a higher abundance of beta-chain transcripts. TCR repertoire features were related to nonsynonymous mutation counts determined by whole-exome sequencing of tumor tissue. In the raw uncorrected reads, each unique combination of TCR and UMI appeared on average more than ten times. TCR alpha and beta repertoires were quantitatively compared across multiple tumor regions, matched nontumor lung and blood in non-small cell lung cancer. At surgery, both alpha and beta chains were TCR-sequenced in 200 to 250 tumor regions, roughly 64 matched nontumor lung samples and some 58 PBMC samples.

CDR1 and CDR2, looked up from the germline V gene, are MGHDK and SYGVNS. Trimming takes 3 bases off V and 0 bases off J; junction bases not matched to a gene: 7. Measured from the cysteine to the phenylalanine, the CDR3 is 16 residues long. Left in the record is the CDR3 DNA by itself, 48 bases read in frame from the first base. Broader findings and caveats from the paper: Additional single-cell paired TCR alpha and beta sequencing was considered necessary to confirm, at a functional level, the hypothesis that regional TCRs recognize regional mutations. Ubiquitous expanded tumor TCRs were detected in blood more often at tumor resection than at routine follow-up.

The library was produced with 5' RACE. Sequencing was performed on a NextSeq 500. To allow correction of PCR and sequencing errors, the TCR library protocol tagged every TCR cDNA molecule with a unique molecular identifier. Processing in the source paper ran as follows. Decombinator tools were used for TCR identification, UMI-based error correction and CDR3 extraction. TCRs above a frequency of 2 per 1,000, corresponding to the top 1% of the tumor frequency distribution, were defined as expanded. Renyi diversity was calculated using the R vegan package after each repertoire was subsampled 100 times to 5,000 TCRs. CDR3 similarity networks were built from amino acid triplet string-kernel similarity, connecting CDR3s with pairwise similarity above 0.82. TCRdb took the public reads, trimmed them with fastp at Q25, ran MiXCR for clone calling and kept in-frame beta chains. Rows merge per CDR3 protein into single entries with the most common DNA and genes. TCRdb's processing, not the authors', yielded these V and J calls. The sample includes about 38,000 distinct CDR3 sequences, with 7.5% to 8% observed a single time. The ten top clones hold 28% of the sample.

The clonotype comes from a male donor with early-stage non-small cell lung cancer. Source: PBMCs, taken at surgery. Recombination connected TRBV25-1 to TRBJ1-2, with 7 middle bases fitting TRBD1. The nucleotide sequence is given as TGTGCCAGCAGTGAGGTAGTAGGGGGCACTAACTATGGCTACACCTTC. Translated, this gives CASSEVVGGTNYGYTF.